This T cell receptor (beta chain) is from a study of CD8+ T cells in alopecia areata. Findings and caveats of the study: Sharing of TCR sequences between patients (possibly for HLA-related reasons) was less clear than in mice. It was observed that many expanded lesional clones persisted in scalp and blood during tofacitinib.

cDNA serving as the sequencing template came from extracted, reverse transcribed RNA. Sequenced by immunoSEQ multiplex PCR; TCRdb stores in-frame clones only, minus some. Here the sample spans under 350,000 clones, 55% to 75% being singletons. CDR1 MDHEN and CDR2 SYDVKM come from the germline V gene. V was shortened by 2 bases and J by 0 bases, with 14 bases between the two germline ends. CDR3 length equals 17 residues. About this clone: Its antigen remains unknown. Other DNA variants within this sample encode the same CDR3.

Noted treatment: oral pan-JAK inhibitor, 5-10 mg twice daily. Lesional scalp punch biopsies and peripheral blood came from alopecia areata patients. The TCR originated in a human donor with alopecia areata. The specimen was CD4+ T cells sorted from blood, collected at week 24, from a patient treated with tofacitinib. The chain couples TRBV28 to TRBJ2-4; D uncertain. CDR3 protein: CASSLKTIPLAKNIQYF. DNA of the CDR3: TGTGCCAGCAGTTTAAAGACAATACCTCTAGCCAAAAACATTCAGTACTTC.